Given below is one T cell receptor beta chain in context. This entry comes from a study of blood T cell repertoires in COVID-19. CDR1 and CDR2 from the germline V gene are SGHRS and YFSETQ. The CDR3 spans 12 residues. V was cut by 5 bases and J by 8 bases, with 10 bases left in between. The repertoire was sequenced with immunoSEQ multiplex PCR; TCRdb's copy has only in-frame clones and lacks some. The sample includes about 240,000 clones, around 87% seen only once; the top ten take just over 3%. This rearrangement joins TRBV5-1 to TRBJ2-2; maybe TRBD2 (5 bases). The specimen was peripheral blood. The receptor was derived from a young woman who had recovered from COVID-19. CDR3 DNA sequence: TGCGCCAGCAGGGAGGAATTTGGGGAGCTGTTTTTT. Amino acid sequence: CASREEFGELFF. Based on the CDR3 plus reference TRBV5-1 and TRBJ2-2, the full variable domain is KAGVTQTPRYLIKTRGQQVTLSCSPISGHRSVSWYQQTPGQGLQFLFEYFSETQRNKGNFPGRFSGRQFSNSRSEMNVSTLELGDSALYLCASREEFGELFFGEGSRLTVL.